The source of this TCR beta chain is a study of T-cell reconstitution after alpha-beta-depleted transplantation in children. Germline trimming cut 0 bases from V and 3 bases from J; bases unmatched to any gene: 5. Germline CDR1 DFQATT, CDR2 SNEGSKA (reference sequence). CDR3 size: 14 residues. TCRbeta library preparation incorporated unique molecular identifiers. TCRdb itself ran the PCR reads through MiXCR, one entry per CDR3 protein. The sample holds a few hundred thousand distinct CDR3 sequences, approximately 9.9% seen once. Many counts were recorded for this clonotype. The receptor was isolated from a human donor who donated a stem cell graft to a child with SCID. The sequences come from PBMCs from the stem cell graft donor, collected from the stem cell graft. The chain combines TRBV20-1 with TRBJ2-7; 7 nucleotides agree with TRBD1. The CDR3 spells CSARDRGQYYEQYF. The CDR3 bases are TGCAGTGCTAGAGATAGGGGACAGTACTACGAGCAGTACTTC.